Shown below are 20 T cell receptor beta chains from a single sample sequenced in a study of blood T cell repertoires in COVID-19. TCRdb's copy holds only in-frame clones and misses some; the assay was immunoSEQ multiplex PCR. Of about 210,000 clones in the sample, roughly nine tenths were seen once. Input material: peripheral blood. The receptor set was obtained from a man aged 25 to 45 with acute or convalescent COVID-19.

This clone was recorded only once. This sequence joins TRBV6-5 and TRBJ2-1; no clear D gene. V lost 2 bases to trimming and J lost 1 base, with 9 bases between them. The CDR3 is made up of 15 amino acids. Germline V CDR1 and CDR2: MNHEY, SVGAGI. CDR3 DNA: TGTGCCAGCAGTTACACGAGGAGTTCCTACAATGAGCAGTTCTTC. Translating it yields CASSYTRSSYNEQFF.

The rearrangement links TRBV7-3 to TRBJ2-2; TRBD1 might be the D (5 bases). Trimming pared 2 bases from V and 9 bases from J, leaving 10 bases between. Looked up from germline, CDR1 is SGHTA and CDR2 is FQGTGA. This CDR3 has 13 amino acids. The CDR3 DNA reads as TGTGCCAGCAGCTTATATGGGGCGCGGGAGCTGTTTTTT. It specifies CASSLYGARELFF.

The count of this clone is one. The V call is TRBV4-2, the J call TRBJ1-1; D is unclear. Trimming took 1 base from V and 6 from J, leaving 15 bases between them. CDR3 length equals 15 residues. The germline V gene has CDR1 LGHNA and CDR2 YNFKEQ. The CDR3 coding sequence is TGTGCCAGCAGCCAAGGTCCGATAGGGAGCCCTGAAGCTTTCTTT. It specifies CASSQGPIGSPEAFF.

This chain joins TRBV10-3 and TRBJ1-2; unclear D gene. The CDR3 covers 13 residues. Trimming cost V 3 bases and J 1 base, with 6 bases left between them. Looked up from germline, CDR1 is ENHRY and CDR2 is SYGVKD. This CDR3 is CAISEGGNYGYTF. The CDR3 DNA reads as TGTGCCATCAGTGAAGGCGGTAACTATGGCTACACCTTC.

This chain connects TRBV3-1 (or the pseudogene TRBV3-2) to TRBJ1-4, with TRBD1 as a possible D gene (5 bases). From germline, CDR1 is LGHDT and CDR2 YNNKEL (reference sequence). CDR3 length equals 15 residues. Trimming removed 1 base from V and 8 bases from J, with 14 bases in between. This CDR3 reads CASSQGLGVEEKLFF. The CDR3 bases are TGTGCCAGCAGCCAAGGGCTAGGGGTTGAGGAAAAACTGTTTTTT.

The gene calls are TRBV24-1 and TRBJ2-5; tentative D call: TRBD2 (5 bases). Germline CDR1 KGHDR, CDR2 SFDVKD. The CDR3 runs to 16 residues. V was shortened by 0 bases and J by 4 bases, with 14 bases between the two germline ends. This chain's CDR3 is CATSDLSRDLGETQYF. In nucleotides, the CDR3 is TGTGCCACCAGTGATTTGTCGAGGGATCTTGGAGAGACCCAGTACTTC.

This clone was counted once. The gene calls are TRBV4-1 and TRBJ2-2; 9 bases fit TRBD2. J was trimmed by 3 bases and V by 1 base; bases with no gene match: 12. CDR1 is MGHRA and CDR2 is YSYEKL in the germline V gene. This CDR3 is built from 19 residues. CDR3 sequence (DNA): TGCGCCAGCAGCCAAGTAGGCCGGGTTAGCGGGAGTCACACCGGGGAGCTGTTTTTT. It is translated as CASSQVGRVSGSHTGELFF.

In DNA form, the CDR3 reads TGTGCCAGCAGTACCGCGGGGACGAACACTGAAGCTTTCTTT. Protein product: CASSTAGTNTEAFF. The chain is built from TRBV2 and TRBJ1-1, with D perhaps TRBD1 (5 bases). The germline V gene encodes CDR1 SNHLY and CDR2 FYNNEI. Trimming stripped 5 bases from V and 1 base from J, with 11 bases between. CDR3 length: 14 amino acids.

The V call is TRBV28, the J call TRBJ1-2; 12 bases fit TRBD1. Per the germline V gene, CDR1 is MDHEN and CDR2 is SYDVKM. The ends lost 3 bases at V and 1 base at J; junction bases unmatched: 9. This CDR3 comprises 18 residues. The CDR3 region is CASSLLRDRGRSNYGYTF. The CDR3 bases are TGTGCCAGCAGTTTGCTCCGGGACAGGGGGCGCAGTAACTATGGCTACACCTTC.

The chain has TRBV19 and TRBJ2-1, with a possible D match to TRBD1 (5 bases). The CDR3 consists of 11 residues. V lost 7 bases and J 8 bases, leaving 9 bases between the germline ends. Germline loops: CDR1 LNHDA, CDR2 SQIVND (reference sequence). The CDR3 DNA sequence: TGTGCCAGTACCGACAGAGATGAGCAGTTCTTC. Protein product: CASTDRDEQFF.

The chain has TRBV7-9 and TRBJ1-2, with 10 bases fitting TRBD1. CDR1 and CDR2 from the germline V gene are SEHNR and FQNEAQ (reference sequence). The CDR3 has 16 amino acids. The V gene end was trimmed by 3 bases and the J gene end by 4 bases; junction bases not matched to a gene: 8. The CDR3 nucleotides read TGTGCCAGCAGCTTGGGGACAGGGGCCCTTTTCTATGGCTACACCTTC. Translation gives CASSLGTGALFYGYTF.

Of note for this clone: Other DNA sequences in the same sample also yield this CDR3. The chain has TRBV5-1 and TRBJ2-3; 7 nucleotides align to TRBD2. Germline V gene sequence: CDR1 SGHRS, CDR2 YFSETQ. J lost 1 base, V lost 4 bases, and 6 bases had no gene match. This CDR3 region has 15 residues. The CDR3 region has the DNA TGCGCCAGCAGCCTGGGAGGGCGGGGCACAGATACGCAGTATTTT. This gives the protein CASSLGGRGTDTQYF.

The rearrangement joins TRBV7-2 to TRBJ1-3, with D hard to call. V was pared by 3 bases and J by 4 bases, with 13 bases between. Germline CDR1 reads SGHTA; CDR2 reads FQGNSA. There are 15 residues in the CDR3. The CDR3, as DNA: TGTGCCAGCAGCTTCAGTCGGGTCTCAGGAAACACCATATATTTT. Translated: CASSFSRVSGNTIYF.

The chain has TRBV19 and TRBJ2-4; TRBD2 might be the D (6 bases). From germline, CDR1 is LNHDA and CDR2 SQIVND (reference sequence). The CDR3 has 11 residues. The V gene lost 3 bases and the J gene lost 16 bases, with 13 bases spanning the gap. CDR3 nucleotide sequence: TGTGCCAGTAGTATGCGACTGGGAGGATACTTC. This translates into CASSMRLGGYF. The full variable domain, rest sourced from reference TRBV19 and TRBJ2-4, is DGGITQSPKYLFRKEGQNVTLSCEQNLNHDAMYWYRQDPGQGLRLIYYSQIVNDFQKGDIAEGYSVSREKKESFPLTVTSAQKNPTAFYLCASSMRLGGYFGAGTRLSVL.

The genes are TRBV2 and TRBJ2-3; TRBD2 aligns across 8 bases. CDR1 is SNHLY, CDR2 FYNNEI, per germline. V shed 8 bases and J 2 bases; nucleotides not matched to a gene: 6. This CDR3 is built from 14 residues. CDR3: CASGKRGNTDTQYF. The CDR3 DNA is TGTGCCAGCGGCAAGCGGGGGAACACAGATACGCAGTATTTT.

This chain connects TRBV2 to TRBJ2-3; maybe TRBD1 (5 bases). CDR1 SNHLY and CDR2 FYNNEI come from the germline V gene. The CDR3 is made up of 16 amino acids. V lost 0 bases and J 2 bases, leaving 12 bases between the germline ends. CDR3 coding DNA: TGTGCCAGCAGTGAAGCGACCGACAGATTCACAGATACGCAGTATTTT. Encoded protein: CASSEATDRFTDTQYF.

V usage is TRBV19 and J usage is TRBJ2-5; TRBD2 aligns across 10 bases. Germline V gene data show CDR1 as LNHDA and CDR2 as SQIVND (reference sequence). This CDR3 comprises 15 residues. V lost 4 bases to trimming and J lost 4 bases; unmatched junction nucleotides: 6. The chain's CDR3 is CASSSSGGRGETQYF. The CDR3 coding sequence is TGTGCCAGTAGTAGTAGCGGGGGGCGAGGAGAGACCCAGTACTTC.

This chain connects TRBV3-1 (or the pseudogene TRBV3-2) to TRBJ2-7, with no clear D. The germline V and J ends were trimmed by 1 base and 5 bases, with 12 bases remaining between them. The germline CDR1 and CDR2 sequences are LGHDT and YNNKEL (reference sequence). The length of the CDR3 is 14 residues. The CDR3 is CASSQGHKRNEQYF. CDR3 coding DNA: TGTGCCAGCAGCCAAGGTCATAAGAGGAACGAGCAGTACTTC.

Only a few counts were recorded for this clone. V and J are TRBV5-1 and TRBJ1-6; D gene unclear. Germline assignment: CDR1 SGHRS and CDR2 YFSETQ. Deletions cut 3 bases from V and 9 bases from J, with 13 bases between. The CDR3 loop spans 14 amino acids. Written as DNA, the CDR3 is TGCGCCAGCAGCTCCCCGGAGAAGAGTTCACCCCTCCACTTT. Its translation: CASSSPEKSSPLHF.

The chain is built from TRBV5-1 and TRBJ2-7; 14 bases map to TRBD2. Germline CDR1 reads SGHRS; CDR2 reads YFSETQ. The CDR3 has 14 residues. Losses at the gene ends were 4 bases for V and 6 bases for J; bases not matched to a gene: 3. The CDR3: CASSQGTSGGEQYF. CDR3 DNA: TGCGCCAGCAGCCAAGGGACTAGCGGGGGCGAGCAGTACTTC. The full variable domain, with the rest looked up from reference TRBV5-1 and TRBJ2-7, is KAGVTQTPRYLIKTRGQQVTLSCSPISGHRSVSWYQQTPGQGLQFLFEYFSETQRNKGNFPGRFSGRQFSNSRSEMNVSTLELGDSALYLCASSQGTSGGEQYFGPGTRLTVT.